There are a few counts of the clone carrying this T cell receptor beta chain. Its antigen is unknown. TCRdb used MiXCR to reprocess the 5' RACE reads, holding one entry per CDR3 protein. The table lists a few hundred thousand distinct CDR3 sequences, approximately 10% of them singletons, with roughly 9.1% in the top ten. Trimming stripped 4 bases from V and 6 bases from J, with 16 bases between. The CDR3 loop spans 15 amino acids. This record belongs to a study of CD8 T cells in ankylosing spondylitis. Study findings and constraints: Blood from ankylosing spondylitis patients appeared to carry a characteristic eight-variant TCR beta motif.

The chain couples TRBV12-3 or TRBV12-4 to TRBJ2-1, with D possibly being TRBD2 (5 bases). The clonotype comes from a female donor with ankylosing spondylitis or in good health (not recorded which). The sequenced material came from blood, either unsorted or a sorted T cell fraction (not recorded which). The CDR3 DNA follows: TGTGCCAGCAGTTGGGCCGGAGGAGGTAGCAATGAGCAGTTCTTC. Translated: CASSWAGGGSNEQFF.